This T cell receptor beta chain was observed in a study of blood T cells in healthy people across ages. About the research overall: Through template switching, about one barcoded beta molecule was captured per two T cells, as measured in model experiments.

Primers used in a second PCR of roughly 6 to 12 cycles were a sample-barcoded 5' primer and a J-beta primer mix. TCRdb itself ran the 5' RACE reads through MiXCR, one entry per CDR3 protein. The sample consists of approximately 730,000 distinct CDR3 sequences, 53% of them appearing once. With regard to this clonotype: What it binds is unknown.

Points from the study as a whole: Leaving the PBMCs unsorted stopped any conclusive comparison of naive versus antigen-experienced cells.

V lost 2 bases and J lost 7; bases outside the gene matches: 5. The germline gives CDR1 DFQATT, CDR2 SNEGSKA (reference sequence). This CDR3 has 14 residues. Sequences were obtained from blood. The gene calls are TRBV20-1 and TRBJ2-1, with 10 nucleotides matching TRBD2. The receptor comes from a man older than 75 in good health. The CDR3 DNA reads TGCAGTGCTAGATCCAGCGGGGGGGTAAATGAGCAGTTCTTC. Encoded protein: CSARSSGGVNEQFF.